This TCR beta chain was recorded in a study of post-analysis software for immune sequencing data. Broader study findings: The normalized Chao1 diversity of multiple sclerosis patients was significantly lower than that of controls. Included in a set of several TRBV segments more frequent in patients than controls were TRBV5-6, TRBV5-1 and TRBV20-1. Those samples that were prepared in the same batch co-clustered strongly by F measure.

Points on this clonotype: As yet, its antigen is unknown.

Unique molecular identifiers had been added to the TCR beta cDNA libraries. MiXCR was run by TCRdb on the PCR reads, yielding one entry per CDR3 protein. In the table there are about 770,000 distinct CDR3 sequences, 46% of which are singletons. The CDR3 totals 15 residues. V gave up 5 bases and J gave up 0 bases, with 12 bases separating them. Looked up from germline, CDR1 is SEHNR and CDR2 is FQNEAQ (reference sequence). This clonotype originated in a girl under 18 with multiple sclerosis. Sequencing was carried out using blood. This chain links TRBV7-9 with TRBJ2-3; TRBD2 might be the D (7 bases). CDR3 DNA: TGTGCCAGCAGCCCTGGGGGGGCAAGCACAGATACGCAGTATTTT. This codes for CASSPGGASTDTQYF.